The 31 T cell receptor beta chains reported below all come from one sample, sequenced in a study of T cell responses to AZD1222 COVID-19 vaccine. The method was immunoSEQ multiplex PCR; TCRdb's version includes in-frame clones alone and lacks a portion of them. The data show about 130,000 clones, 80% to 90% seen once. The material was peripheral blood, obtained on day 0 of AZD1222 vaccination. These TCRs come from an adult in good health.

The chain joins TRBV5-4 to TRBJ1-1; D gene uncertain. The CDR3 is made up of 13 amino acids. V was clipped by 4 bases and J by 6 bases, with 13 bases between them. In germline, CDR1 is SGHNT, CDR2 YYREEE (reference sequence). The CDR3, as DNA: TGTGCCAGCAGCACGTCCACGAGCGCTGAAGCTTTCTTT. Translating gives CASSTSTSAEAFF.

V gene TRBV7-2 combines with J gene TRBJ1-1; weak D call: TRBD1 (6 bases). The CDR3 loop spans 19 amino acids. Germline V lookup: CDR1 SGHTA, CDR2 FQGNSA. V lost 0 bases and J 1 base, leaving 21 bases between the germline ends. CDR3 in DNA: TGTGCCAGCAGCTTAGCGCGGGGGATGGTGGGACATTCGAACACTGAAGCTTTCTTT. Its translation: CASSLARGMVGHSNTEAFF. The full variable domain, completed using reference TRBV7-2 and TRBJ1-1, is GAGVSQSPSNKVTEKGKDVELRCDPISGHTALYWYRQSLGQGLEFLIYFQGNSAPDKSGLPSDRFSAERTGGSVSTLTIQRTQQEDSAVYLCASSLARGMVGHSNTEAFFGQGTRLTVV.

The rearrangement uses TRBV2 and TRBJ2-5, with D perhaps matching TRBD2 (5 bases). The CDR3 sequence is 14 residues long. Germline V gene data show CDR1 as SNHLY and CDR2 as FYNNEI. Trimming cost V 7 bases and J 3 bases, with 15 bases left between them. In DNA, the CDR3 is TGTGCCAGCAAAGAGGAGGATCTCGAAGAGACCCAGTACTTC. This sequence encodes CASKEEDLEETQYF.

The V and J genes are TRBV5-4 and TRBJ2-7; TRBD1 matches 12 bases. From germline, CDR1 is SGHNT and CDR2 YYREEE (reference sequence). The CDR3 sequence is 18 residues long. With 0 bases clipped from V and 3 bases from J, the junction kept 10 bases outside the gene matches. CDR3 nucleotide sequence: TGTGCCAGCAGCTTGGGTCCGACCGGGACAGGGGGCTACTACGAGCAGTACTTC. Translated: CASSLGPTGTGGYYEQYF.

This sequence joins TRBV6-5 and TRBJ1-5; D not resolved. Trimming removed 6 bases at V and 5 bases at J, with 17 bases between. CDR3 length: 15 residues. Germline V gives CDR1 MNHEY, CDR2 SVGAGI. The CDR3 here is CASSRTTLGDQPQHF. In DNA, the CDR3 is TGTGCCAGCAGCCGGACGACACTAGGAGATCAGCCCCAGCATTTT.

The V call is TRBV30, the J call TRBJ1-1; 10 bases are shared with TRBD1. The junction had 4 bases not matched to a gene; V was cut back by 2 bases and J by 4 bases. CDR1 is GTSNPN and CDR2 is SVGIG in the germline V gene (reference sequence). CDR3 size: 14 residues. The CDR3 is CAWSWTGGRTEAFF. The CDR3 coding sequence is TGTGCCTGGAGTTGGACAGGGGGTCGCACTGAAGCTTTCTTT.

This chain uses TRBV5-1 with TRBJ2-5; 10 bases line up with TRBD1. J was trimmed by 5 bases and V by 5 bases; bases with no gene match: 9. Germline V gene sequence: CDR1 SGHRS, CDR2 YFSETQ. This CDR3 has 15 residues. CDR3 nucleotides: TGCGCCAGCAGATCCGGGACAGGGGTGGCGGAGACCCAGTACTTC. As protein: CASRSGTGVAETQYF.

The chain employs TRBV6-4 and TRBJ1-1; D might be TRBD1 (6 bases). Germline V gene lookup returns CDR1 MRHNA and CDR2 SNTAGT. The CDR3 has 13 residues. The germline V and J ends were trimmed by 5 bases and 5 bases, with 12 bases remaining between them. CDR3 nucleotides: TGTGCCAGCAGTAGCGACAGGTTGACTGAAGCTTTCTTT. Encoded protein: CASSSDRLTEAFF.

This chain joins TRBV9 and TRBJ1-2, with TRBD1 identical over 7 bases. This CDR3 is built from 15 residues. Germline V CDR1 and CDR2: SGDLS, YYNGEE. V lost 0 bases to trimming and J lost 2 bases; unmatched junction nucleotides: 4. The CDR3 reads CASSVEGAGNYGYTF. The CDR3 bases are TGTGCCAGCAGCGTAGAGGGGGCGGGCAACTATGGCTACACCTTC.

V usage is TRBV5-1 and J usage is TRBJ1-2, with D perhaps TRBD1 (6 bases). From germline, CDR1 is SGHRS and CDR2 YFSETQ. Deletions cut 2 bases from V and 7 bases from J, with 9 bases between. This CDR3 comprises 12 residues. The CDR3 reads CASSLQGSGYTF. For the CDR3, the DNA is TGCGCCAGCAGCTTACAGGGTTCTGGCTACACCTTC.

The CDR3 loop is CASSEWAGNTEAFF. The DNA for the CDR3 is TGTGCCAGCAGTGAATGGGCAGGGAACACTGAAGCTTTCTTT. The chain joins TRBV25-1 to TRBJ1-1; D is unclear. Germline V gives CDR1 MGHDK, CDR2 SYGVNS. The CDR3 covers 14 residues. V lost 1 base, J lost 1 base, and 7 bases lay in between.

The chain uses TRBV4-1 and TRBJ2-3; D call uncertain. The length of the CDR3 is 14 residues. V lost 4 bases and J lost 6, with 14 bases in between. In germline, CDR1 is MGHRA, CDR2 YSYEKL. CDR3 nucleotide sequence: TGCGCCAGCAGCCTCGGTCCTTTGGGGGATACGCAGTATTTT. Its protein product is CASSLGPLGDTQYF.

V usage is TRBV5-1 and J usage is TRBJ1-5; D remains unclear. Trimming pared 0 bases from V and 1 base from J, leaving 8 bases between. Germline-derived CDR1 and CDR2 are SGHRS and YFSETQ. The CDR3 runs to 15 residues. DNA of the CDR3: TGCGCCAGCAGCTTGGAGGGAGAAAGCAATCAGCCCCAGCATTTT. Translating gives CASSLEGESNQPQHF.

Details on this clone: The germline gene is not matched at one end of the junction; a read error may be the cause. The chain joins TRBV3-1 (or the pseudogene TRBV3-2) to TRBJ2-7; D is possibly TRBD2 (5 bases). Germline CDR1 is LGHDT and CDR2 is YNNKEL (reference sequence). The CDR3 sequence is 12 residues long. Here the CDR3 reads CASSQDRGGRFF. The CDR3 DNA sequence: TGTGCCAGCAGCCAAGATCGAGGCGGGCGGTTCTTC.

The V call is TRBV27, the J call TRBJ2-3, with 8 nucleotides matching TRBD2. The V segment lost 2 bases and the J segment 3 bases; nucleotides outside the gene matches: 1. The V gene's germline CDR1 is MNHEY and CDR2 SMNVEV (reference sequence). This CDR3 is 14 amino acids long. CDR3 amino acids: CASSLGGGTDTQYF. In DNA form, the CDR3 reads TGTGCCAGCAGTTTAGGCGGGGGGACAGATACGCAGTATTTT.

CDR3 in DNA: TGCGCCAGCAGCCAAGAAAGCCAGCGGGGGAACACCGGGGAGCTGTTTTTT. As protein: CASSQESQRGNTGELFF. This chain links TRBV4-1 with TRBJ2-2, with 7 positions matching TRBD2. The CDR3 length is 17 residues. Germline CDR1 MGHRA, CDR2 YSYEKL. The V segment lost 0 bases and the J segment 1 base; nucleotides outside the gene matches: 5.

Here the CDR3 reads CASREDRRRLNQPQHF. In DNA, the CDR3 is TGTGCCAGTAGAGAGGACAGGAGGCGACTGAATCAGCCCCAGCATTTT. The gene calls are TRBV19 and TRBJ1-5, with TRBD1 identical over 7 bases. J gave up 4 bases and V 6 bases, and 12 bases lay outside the gene matches. This CDR3 spans 16 amino acids. Per the germline V gene, CDR1 is LNHDA and CDR2 is SQIVND (reference sequence). Full variable domain (rest looked up from reference TRBV19 and TRBJ1-5): DGGITQSPKYLFRKEGQNVTLSCEQNLNHDAMYWYRQDPGQGLRLIYYSQIVNDFQKGDIAEGYSVSREKKESFPLTVTSAQKNPTAFYLCASREDRRRLNQPQHFGDGTRLSIL.

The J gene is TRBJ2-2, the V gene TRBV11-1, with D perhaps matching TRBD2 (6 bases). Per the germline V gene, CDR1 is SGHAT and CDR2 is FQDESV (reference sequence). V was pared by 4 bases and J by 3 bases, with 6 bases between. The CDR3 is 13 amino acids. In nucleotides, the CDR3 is TGTGCCAGCAGCTGGGGGGACACCGGGGAGCTGTTTTTT. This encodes CASSWGDTGELFF. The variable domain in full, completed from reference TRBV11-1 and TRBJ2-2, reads EAEVAQSPRYKITEKSQAVAFWCDPISGHATLYWYRQILGQGPELLVQFQDESVVDDSQLPKDRFSAERLKGVDSTLKIQPAELGDSAMYLCASSWGDTGELFFGEGSRLTVL.

The CDR3 sequence is CASSFGDGYTF. In nucleotides, the CDR3 is TGTGCCAGCAGTTTTGGGGATGGCTACACCTTC. The chain couples TRBV2 to TRBJ1-2; D remains unclear. Germline V gene data show CDR1 as SNHLY and CDR2 as FYNNEI. The CDR3 is 11 residues long. Trimming pared 5 bases from V and 6 bases from J, leaving 7 bases between.

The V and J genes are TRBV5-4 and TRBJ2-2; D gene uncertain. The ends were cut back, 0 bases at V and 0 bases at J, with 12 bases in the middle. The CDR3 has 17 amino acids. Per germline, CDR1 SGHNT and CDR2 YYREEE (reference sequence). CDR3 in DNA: TGTGCCAGCAGCTTGGCCCTGCAGTCAACGAACACCGGGGAGCTGTTTTTT. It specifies CASSLALQSTNTGELFF.

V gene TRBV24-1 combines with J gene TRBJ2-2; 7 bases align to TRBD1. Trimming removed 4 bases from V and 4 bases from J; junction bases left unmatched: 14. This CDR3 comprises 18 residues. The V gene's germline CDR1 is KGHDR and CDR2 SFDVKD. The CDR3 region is CATSDPTGAVMGTGELFF. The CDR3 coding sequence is TGTGCCACCAGTGACCCAACAGGGGCGGTTATGGGCACCGGGGAGCTGTTTTTT.

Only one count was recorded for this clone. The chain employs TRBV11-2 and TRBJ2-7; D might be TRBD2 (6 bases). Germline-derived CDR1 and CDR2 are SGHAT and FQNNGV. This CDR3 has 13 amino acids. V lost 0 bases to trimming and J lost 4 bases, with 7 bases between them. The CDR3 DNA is TGTGCCAGCAGCTTAGAGGAGGGGTACGAGCAGTACTTC. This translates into CASSLEEGYEQYF. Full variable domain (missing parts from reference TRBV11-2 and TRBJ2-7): EAGVAQSPRYKIIEKRQSVAFWCNPISGHATLYWYQQILGQGPKLLIQFQNNGVVDDSQLPKDRFSAERLKGVDSTLKIQPAKLEDSAVYLCASSLEEGYEQYFGPGTRLTVT.

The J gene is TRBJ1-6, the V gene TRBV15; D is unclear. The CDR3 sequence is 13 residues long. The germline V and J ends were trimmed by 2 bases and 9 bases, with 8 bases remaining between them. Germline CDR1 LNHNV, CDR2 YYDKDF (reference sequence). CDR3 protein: CATSRLGPSPLHF. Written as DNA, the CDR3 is TGTGCCACCAGCAGATTAGGGCCTTCACCCCTCCACTTT. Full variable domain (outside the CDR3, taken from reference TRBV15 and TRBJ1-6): DAMVIQNPRYQVTQFGKPVTLSCSQTLNHNVMYWYQQKSSQAPKLLFHYYDKDFNNEADTPDNFQSRRPNTSFCFLDIRSPGLGDTAMYLCATSRLGPSPLHFGNGTRLTVT.

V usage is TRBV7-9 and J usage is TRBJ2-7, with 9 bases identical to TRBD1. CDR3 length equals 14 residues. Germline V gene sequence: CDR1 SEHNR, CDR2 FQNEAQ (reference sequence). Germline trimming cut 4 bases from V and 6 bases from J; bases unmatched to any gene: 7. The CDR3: CASSYPGQGREQYF. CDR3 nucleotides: TGTGCCAGCAGCTACCCGGGACAGGGTCGCGAGCAGTACTTC.

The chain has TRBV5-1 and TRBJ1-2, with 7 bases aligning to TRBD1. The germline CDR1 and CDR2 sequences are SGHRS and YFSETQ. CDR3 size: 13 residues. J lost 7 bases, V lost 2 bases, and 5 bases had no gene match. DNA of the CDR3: TGCGCCAGCAGCTTACAGGGGAATCGTGGCTACACCTTC. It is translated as CASSLQGNRGYTF.

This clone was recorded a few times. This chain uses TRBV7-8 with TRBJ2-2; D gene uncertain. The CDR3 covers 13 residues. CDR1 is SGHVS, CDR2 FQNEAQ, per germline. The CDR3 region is CASRFGNTGELFF. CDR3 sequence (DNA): TGTGCAAGTCGGTTCGGGAACACCGGGGAGCTGTTTTTT.

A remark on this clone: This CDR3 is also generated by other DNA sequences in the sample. CDR3 loop: CASSLVPSGDYEQYF. CDR3 nucleotide sequence: TGTGCCAGCAGCTTAGTCCCTAGCGGGGACTACGAGCAGTACTTC. The chain uses TRBV7-9 and TRBJ2-7, with 9 bases identical to TRBD2. The CDR3 has 15 residues. V shed 1 base, J shed 3 bases, and the junction held 4 bases outside the gene matches. Germline CDR1 reads SEHNR; CDR2 reads FQNEAQ (reference sequence).

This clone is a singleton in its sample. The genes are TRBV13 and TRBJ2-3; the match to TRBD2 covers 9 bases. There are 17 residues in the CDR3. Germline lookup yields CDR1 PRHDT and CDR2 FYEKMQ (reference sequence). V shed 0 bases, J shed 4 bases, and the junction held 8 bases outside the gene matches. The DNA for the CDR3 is TGTGCCAGCAGCTTAGGCGGGAGGACTAGCGCCCCAGATACGCAGTATTTT. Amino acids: CASSLGGRTSAPDTQYF.

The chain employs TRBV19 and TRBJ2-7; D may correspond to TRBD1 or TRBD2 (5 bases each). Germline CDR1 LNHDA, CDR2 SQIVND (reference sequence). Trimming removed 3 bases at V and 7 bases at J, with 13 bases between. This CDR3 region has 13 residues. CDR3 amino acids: CASSITGTGEQYF. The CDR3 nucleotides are TGTGCCAGTAGTATCACCGGGACCGGGGAGCAGTACTTC. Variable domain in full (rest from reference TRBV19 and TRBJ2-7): DGGITQSPKYLFRKEGQNVTLSCEQNLNHDAMYWYRQDPGQGLRLIYYSQIVNDFQKGDIAEGYSVSREKKESFPLTVTSAQKNPTAFYLCASSITGTGEQYFGPGTRLTVT.

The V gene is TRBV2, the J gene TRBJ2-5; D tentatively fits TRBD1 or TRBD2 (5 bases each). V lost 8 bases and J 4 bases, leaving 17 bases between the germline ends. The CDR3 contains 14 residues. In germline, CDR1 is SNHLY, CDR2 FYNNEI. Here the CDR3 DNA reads TGTGCCAGCCGCCCGGGACCCTCGATAGAGACCCAGTACTTC. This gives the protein CASRPGPSIETQYF.

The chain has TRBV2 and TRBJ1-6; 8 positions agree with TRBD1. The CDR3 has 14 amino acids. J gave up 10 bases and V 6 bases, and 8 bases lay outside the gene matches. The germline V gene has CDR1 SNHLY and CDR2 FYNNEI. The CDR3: CASRGQGLGSPLHF. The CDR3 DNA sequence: TGTGCCAGCAGAGGACAGGGACTCGGATCACCCCTCCACTTT. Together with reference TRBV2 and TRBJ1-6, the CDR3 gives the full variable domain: EPEVTQTPSHQVTQMGQEVILRCVPISNHLYFYWYRQILGQKVEFLVSFYNNEISEKSEIFDDQFSVERPDGSNFTLKIRSTKLEDSAMYFCASRGQGLGSPLHFGNGTRLTVT.